Each of the 18 T cell receptor beta chains below was sequenced from the same sample in a study of blood T cell repertoires in COVID-19. Assay: immunoSEQ multiplex PCR; the TCRdb copy retains only in-frame clones and omits some. Counted here are about 400,000 clones, roughly 90% occurring once; the ten biggest clones make up roughly 1.9%. The specimen sequenced was PBMCs or T cells enriched from blood (not recorded which). All receptors come from a woman between 40 and 50 years old with acute COVID-19.

The rearrangement links TRBV29-1 to TRBJ1-1; D gene unclear. The CDR3 totals 14 residues. The germline CDR1 and CDR2 sequences are SQVTM and ANQGSEA. Trimming removed 6 bases at V and 3 bases at J, with 17 bases between. CDR3 bases: TGCAGCGTCGACACCTCGACTACTTACACTGAAGCTTTCTTT. Translated, it gives CSVDTSTTYTEAFF.

CDR3 sequence (DNA): TGTGCCATCAGTGATTTAGCGGGGGGGCTCTACAATGAGCAGTTCTTC. Protein: CAISDLAGGLYNEQFF. The chain is built from TRBV10-3 and TRBJ2-1, with 11 bases matching TRBD2. CDR3 length: 16 residues. V was clipped by 3 bases and J by 3 bases; unmatched bases: 4. Germline CDR1 and CDR2: ENHRY and SYGVKD.

J is TRBJ1-2 and V is TRBV6-2 or TRBV6-3, with TRBD1 matching over 7 bases. The CDR3 sequence is 13 residues long. V lost 2 bases, J lost 7 bases, and 4 bases stayed unmatched. Germline V gene sequence: CDR1 MNHEY, CDR2 SVGEGT. CDR3 nucleotide sequence: TGTGCCAGCAGTTACGGGACAGTGGTTGGCTACACCTTC. Its translation: CASSYGTVVGYTF.

The rearrangement uses TRBV27 and TRBJ1-2, with TRBD1 as a possible D gene (5 bases). The CDR3 has 13 amino acids. Between the trimmed V and J ends, which lost 8 bases and 2 bases, there was a span of 12 bases. Per germline, CDR1 MNHEY and CDR2 SMNVEV (reference sequence). This CDR3 is CASGFGGNYGYTF. CDR3 coding DNA: TGTGCCAGCGGCTTCGGGGGGAACTATGGCTACACCTTC.

This clone showed up just once. V gene TRBV18 combines with J gene TRBJ1-2; D might be TRBD1 (5 bases). The germline CDR1 and CDR2 sequences are KGHSH and LQKENI. Trimming cost V 4 bases and J 3 bases, with 9 bases left between them. CDR3 length: 13 amino acids. The CDR3 bases are TGTGCCAGCTCACAGGGGTTAGACTATGGCTACACCTTC. Translated: CASSQGLDYGYTF. The variable domain in full, completed from reference TRBV18 and TRBJ1-2, reads NAGVMQNPRHLVRRRGQEARLRCSPMKGHSHVYWYRQLPEEGLKFMVYLQKENIIDESGMPKERFSAEFPKEGPSILRIQQVVRGDSAAYFCASSQGLDYGYTFGSGTRLTVV.

The rearrangement joins TRBV7-2 to TRBJ2-7; 9 bases are shared with TRBD1. The trim removed 3 bases at V and 5 bases at J, leaving 8 bases unmatched. Germline lookup yields CDR1 SGHTA and CDR2 FQGNSA. The CDR3 covers 15 residues. The CDR3 protein is CASSFTGTGINEQYF. The CDR3 region has the DNA TGTGCCAGCAGCTTTACAGGGACAGGGATCAACGAGCAGTACTTC.

CDR3 bases: TGTGCCAGCAGCAATCACAGGGGTGATTCACCCCTCCACTTT. It encodes CASSNHRGDSPLHF. The genes are TRBV21-1 and TRBJ1-6; the tabulated D call, TRBD1, remains unverified against the DNA. TRBV21-1 is recorded as a pseudogene. The CDR3 extends over 14 amino acids.

The rearrangement links TRBV18 to TRBJ2-3, with 10 nucleotides matching TRBD2. Germline CDR1 and CDR2: KGHSH and LQKENI. The CDR3 runs to 18 residues. The V gene end was trimmed by 1 base and the J gene end by 5 bases; junction bases not matched to a gene: 12. CDR3 DNA sequence: TGTGCCAGCTCACCACTTCTCCAAACTAGCGGGAAAGGAGATACGCAGTATTTT. As protein: CASSPLLQTSGKGDTQYF.

J is TRBJ2-7 and V is TRBV11-3; 8 bases map to TRBD1. The germline V gene has CDR1 SGHNT and CDR2 YENEEA. The V gene end was trimmed by 2 bases and the J gene end by 3 bases; junction bases not matched to a gene: 6. The CDR3 sequence is 15 residues long. The DNA of the CDR3 is TGTGCCAGCAGCTTATTTGGTGACAGGGGCTACGAGCAGTACTTC. Translating gives CASSLFGDRGYEQYF.

The rearrangement links TRBV6-5 to TRBJ2-3; TRBD2 matches 9 bases. Trimming at V came to 5 bases and at J to 1 base, leaving 4 bases not matched to a gene. Germline V gene data show CDR1 as MNHEY and CDR2 as SVGAGI. CDR3 length equals 15 residues. DNA for the CDR3: TGTGCCAGCAGTACGAAGCGGGGGGGCACAGATACGCAGTATTTT. This sequence encodes CASSTKRGGTDTQYF.

The chain uses TRBV6-1 and TRBJ2-7; 7 bases match TRBD1. Trimming at V came to 3 bases and at J to 5 bases, leaving 7 bases not matched to a gene. Per the germline V gene, CDR1 is MNHNS and CDR2 is SASEGT. This CDR3 is 14 amino acids long. CDR3 residues: CASSERQGSDEQYF. CDR3 DNA sequence: TGTGCCAGCAGTGAGCGACAGGGTAGCGACGAGCAGTACTTC.

The V and J genes are TRBV10-1 and TRBJ1-4, with D unresolved. Trimming shortened V by 6 bases and J by 4 bases, and 15 bases separated the two germline ends. The CDR3 covers 15 residues. The germline gives CDR1 WNHNN, CDR2 SYGVQD (reference sequence). The CDR3 protein is CASRTSGRFNEKLFF. The CDR3 DNA follows: TGCGCCAGCAGAACCTCGGGGAGGTTTAATGAAAAACTGTTTTTT.

The rearrangement joins TRBV29-1 to TRBJ2-3; possible D gene TRBD1, 5 bases. CDR3 length: 12 amino acids. V was pared by 7 bases and J by 2 bases, with 10 bases between. Germline-derived CDR1 and CDR2 are SQVTM and ANQGSEA. The chain's CDR3 is CSAQENTDTQYF. Written as DNA, the CDR3 is TGCAGCGCACAGGAGAACACAGATACGCAGTATTTT.

The chain joins TRBV18 to TRBJ1-1; D is perhaps TRBD1 (5 bases). V was clipped by 5 bases and J by 0 bases, with 22 bases between them. Germline CDR1 reads KGHSH; CDR2 reads LQKENI. CDR3 size: 18 residues. The CDR3 spells CASSVGTGAIELNTEAFF. The CDR3 region has the DNA TGTGCCAGCTCAGTAGGTACAGGCGCGATAGAATTGAACACTGAAGCTTTCTTT.

V usage is TRBV6-5 and J usage is TRBJ1-2; D unresolved. V dropped 11 bases and J dropped 4 bases, with 20 bases sitting between them. Germline CDR1 is MNHEY and CDR2 is SVGAGI. The CDR3 extends over 14 amino acids. The CDR3 DNA sequence: TGTGCCTCAAGAGAAACGGGAAGGGCCTATGGCTACACCTTC. It yields the protein CASRETGRAYGYTF.

J is TRBJ2-2 and V is TRBV20-1; 8 bases agree with TRBD1. Germline V gene data show CDR1 as DFQATT and CDR2 as SNEGSKA (reference sequence). The J segment lost 1 base and the V segment lost 3 bases, leaving 4 bases of the junction unmatched. The length of the CDR3 is 15 residues. DNA of the CDR3: TGCAGTGCTAGTACGGGACAGGAGAACACCGGGGAGCTGTTTTTT. Residues: CSASTGQENTGELFF.

The J gene is TRBJ2-1, the V gene TRBV14; TRBD1 might be the D (5 bases). CDR3 length: 15 amino acids. V lost 0 bases and J 2 bases, leaving 8 bases between the germline ends. Per germline, CDR1 SGHDN and CDR2 FVKESK. The CDR3 DNA is TGTGCCAGCAGCCAAGAAGGGGTCCCCTACAATGAGCAGTTCTTC. It specifies CASSQEGVPYNEQFF.

There are a few counts of this clone. This rearrangement joins TRBV2 to TRBJ2-3; D may be TRBD2 (5 bases). This CDR3 is built from 13 residues. The V and J ends lost 3 bases and 6 bases respectively, with 10 bases between them. Germline loops: CDR1 SNHLY, CDR2 FYNNEI. The CDR3 spells CASSERVADTQYF. CDR3 bases: TGTGCCAGCAGTGAGAGGGTAGCGGATACGCAGTATTTT.